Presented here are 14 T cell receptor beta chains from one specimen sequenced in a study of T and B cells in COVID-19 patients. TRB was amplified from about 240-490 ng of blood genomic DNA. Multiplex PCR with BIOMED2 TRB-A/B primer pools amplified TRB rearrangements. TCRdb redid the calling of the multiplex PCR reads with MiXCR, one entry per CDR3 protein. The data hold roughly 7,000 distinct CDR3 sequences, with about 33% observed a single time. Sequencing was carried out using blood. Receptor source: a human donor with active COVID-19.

The CDR3 loop is CASSLWAGGTDTQYF. The CDR3 region has the DNA TGTGCCAGCAGCTTGTGGGCGGGGGGCACAGATACGCAGTATTTT. The chain uses TRBV5-4 and TRBJ2-3; 7 positions match TRBD2. This CDR3 is 15 amino acids long. V gave up 1 base and J gave up 1 base; unmatched junction bases: 3. Germline lookup yields CDR1 SGHNT and CDR2 YYREEE (reference sequence).

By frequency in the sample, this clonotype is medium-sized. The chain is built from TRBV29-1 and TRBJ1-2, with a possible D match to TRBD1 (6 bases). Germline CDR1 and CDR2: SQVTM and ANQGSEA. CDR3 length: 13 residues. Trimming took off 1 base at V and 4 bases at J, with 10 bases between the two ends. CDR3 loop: CSVEGGAGYGYTF. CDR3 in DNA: TGCAGCGTTGAAGGGGGGGCGGGCTATGGCTACACCTTC.

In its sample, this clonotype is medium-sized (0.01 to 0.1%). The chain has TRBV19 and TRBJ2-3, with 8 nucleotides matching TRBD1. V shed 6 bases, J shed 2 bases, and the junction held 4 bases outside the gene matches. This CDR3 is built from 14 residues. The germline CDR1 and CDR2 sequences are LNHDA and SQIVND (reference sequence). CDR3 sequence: CASSRQGTTDTQYF. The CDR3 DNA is TGTGCCAGTAGCAGACAGGGGACCACAGATACGCAGTATTTT.

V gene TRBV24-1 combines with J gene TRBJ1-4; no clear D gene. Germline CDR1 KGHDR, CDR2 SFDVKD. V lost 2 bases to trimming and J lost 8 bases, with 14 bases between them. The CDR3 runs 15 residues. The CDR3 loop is CATSDSHGGHEKLFF. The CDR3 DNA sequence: TGTGCCACCAGTGATTCACATGGAGGGCACGAAAAACTGTTTTTT.

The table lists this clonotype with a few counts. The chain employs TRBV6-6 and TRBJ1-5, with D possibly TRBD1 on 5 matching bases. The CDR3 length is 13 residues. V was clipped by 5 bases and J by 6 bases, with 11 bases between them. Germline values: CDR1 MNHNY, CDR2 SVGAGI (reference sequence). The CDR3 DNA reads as TGTGCCAGCAGTCATAAAGACAGTCAGCCCCAGCATTTT. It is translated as CASSHKDSQPQHF.

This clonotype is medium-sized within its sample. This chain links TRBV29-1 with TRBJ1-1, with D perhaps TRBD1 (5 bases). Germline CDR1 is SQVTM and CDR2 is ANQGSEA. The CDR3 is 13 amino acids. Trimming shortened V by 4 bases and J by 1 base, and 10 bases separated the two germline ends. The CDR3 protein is CSVAGTWNTEAFF. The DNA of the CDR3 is TGCAGCGTTGCCGGGACGTGGAACACTGAAGCTTTCTTT.

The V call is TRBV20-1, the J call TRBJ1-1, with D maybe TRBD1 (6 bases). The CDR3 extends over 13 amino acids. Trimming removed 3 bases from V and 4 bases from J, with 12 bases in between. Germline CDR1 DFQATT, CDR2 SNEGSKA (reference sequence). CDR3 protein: CSARPQGSTEAFF. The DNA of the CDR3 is TGCAGTGCTAGGCCGCAGGGGTCCACTGAAGCTTTCTTT.

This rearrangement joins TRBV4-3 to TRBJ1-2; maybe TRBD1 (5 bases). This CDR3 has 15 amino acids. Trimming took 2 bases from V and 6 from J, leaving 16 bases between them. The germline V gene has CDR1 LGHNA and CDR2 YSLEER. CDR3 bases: TGCGCCAGCAGCCAATCTACGGGGGAACAACATGGCTACACCTTC. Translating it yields CASSQSTGEQHGYTF.

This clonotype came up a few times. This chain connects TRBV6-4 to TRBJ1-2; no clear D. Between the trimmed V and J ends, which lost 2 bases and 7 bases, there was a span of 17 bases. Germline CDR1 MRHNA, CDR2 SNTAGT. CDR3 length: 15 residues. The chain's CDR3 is CASSDLGRGRGGYTF. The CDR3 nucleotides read TGTGCCAGCAGTGACCTTGGGAGAGGTCGGGGTGGCTACACCTTC.

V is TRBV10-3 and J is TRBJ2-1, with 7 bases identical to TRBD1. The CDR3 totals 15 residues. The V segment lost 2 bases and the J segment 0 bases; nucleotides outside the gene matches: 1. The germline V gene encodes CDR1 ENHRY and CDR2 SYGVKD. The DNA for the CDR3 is TGTGCCATCAGTGAGGGGGACAGCTCCTACAATGAGCAGTTCTTC. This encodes CAISEGDSSYNEQFF.

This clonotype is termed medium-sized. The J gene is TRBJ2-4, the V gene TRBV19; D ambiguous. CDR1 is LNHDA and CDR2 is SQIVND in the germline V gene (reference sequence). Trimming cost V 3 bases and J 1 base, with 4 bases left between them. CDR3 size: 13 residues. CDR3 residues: CASSILAKNIQYF. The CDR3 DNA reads TGTGCCAGTAGTATTCTGGCCAAAAACATTCAGTACTTC.

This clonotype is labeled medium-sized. CDR3 residues: CASSPEGRFSYNEQFF. CDR3 DNA sequence: TGTGCCAGTAGTCCTGAGGGCAGATTCTCCTACAATGAGCAGTTCTTC. The chain joins TRBV19 to TRBJ2-1, with D maybe TRBD2 (5 bases). The CDR3 runs 16 residues. Per the germline V gene, CDR1 is LNHDA and CDR2 is SQIVND (reference sequence). The ends were cut back, 5 bases at V and 0 bases at J, with 14 bases in the middle.

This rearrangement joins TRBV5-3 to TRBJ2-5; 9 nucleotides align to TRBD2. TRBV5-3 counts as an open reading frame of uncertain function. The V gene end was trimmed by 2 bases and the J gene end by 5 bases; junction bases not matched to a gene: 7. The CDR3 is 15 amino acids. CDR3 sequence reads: CARSLRRGGPETQYF. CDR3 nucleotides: TGTGCCAGAAGCTTAAGGCGGGGGGGCCCGGAGACCCAGTACTTC.

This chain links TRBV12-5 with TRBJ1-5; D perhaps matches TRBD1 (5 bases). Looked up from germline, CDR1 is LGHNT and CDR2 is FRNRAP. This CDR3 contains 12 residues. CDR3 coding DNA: TGTGCCAGCAGTGCAGGGAATCAGCCCCAGCATTTT. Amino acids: CASSAGNQPQHF.